This T cell receptor (beta chain) is from a study of blood T cell repertoires in COVID-19. Germline V gives CDR1 LGHDT, CDR2 YNNKEL (reference sequence). Trimming removed 1 base at V and 3 bases at J, with 13 bases between. The CDR3 extends over 15 amino acids. This clone was seen just once. Source study methods: Reference gene primer amplification gave nucleated cell count estimates. Some clones are missing from TCRdb's copy, which holds only in-frame ones; the method was immunoSEQ multiplex PCR. V, J and clone size reflect that table, while D and trimming were determined from the DNA. This table has around 200,000 clones, roughly nine tenths appearing once.

The rearrangement uses TRBV3-1 (or the pseudogene TRBV3-2) and TRBJ2-7, with D perhaps TRBD1 (5 bases). What was sequenced was PBMCs or T cells enriched from blood (not recorded which). The clonotype was recovered from a woman aged 40-49 years with acute COVID-19. The CDR3 DNA reads as TGTGCCAGCAGCCAAGCCCCCTCAGGGTTCTACGAGCAGTACTTC. It yields the protein CASSQAPSGFYEQYF.